Here is one T cell receptor (beta chain) with its context. Its target is unknown. V was trimmed by 2 bases and J by 8 bases, leaving 7 bases between them. The length of the CDR3 is 12 residues. Germline V lookup: CDR1 WNHNN, CDR2 SYGVQD (reference sequence). TCRdb's table, derived via immunoSEQ multiplex PCR, lists solely in-frame clones and lacks some. The sample lists 70,000 to 95,000 clones; under 90% were seen once. This sample was taken from a study of graft-versus-host responses after intestinal transplantation. Whole-study findings and limits: Early post-transplant HvG declines tracked with peak circulating GvH clone levels.

The specimen comprised unstimulated CD4+ T cells sorted from spleen or lymph node cells, sampled before intestinal transplant. The chain is built from TRBV10-1 and TRBJ1-5; the D is unclear. This clonotype was sampled from a human donor who received an intestinal transplant. The CDR3 DNA reads as TGCGCCAGCAGTGAGGAAGAGAAGCCCCAGCATTTT. Translated, it gives CASSEEEKPQHF.